The clone carrying this TCR beta chain was detected many times. Template switching created a universal primer site, and the cDNA included unique molecular identifiers. MiXCR, run by TCRdb on the 5' RACE reads, gives a single entry per CDR3 protein. This repertoire shows about 890,000 distinct CDR3 sequences, 9% to 15% found once; its top ten account for around 1.5%. The data originate from a study of identical twins. The data were also submitted as part of a second study, on yellow fever vaccine responses in identical twins. From that report: In identical twins, vaccine T cell responses appeared partly shared and partly individual.

The TCR originated in a young woman in good health. Sample: PBMCs.

The CDR3 DNA reads as TGTGCCAGCAGCCCGGGACTAGCGGGGGATAATGAGCAGTTCTTC. Translating it yields CASSPGLAGDNEQFF. The rearrangement links TRBV3-1 to TRBJ2-1; 14 bases map to TRBD2. Per the germline V gene, CDR1 is LGHDT and CDR2 is YNNKEL (reference sequence). The CDR3 sequence is 15 residues long. The ends lost 4 bases at V and 7 bases at J; junction bases unmatched: 3.